A single sample gave rise to the 19 T cell receptor beta chains below, sequenced in a study of long-term antiretroviral therapy in people with HIV. At survey level, the immunoSEQ assay was run in its v3.0 version. Measured with immunoSEQ multiplex PCR; TCRdb has only the in-frame clones, and not every one. This repertoire shows about 17,000 clones, around 80% found once; its top ten account for roughly 8%. Source: unsorted PBMCs, taken 0.1 years after starting antiretroviral therapy. The receptor set was obtained from a man aged 18-30 years with HIV.

This rearrangement joins TRBV4-1 to TRBJ1-2; D might be TRBD1 (6 bases). V was trimmed by 0 bases and J by 4 bases, leaving 9 bases between them. Germline loops: CDR1 MGHRA, CDR2 YSYEKL. This CDR3 spans 14 amino acids. The CDR3 loop reads CASSQDGQFYGYTF. In DNA, the CDR3 is TGCGCCAGCAGCCAAGACGGACAGTTCTATGGCTACACCTTC.

J is TRBJ2-1 and V is TRBV5-4; D perhaps matches TRBD1 (6 bases). The CDR3 loop spans 16 amino acids. Germline V lookup: CDR1 SGHNT, CDR2 YYREEE (reference sequence). The germline V and J ends were trimmed by 4 bases and 2 bases, with 16 bases remaining between them. CDR3 coding DNA: TGTGCCAGCAGCGTCCCGGGACAAATCACCTACAATGAGCAGTTCTTC. Amino acid sequence: CASSVPGQITYNEQFF.

The sample holds a few counts of this clone. The chain uses TRBV19 and TRBJ1-2; D is perhaps TRBD1 (5 bases). The germline V gene has CDR1 LNHDA and CDR2 SQIVND (reference sequence). Trimming stripped 3 bases from V and 3 bases from J, with 23 bases between. The CDR3 runs to 18 residues. The CDR3 is CASSMVGTVSNFDYGYTF. The CDR3 nucleotides are TGTGCCAGTAGTATGGTAGGGACGGTATCTAACTTTGACTATGGCTACACCTTC.

The chain employs TRBV9 and TRBJ1-3, with D tentatively TRBD1 (5 bases). The V and J ends lost 5 bases and 2 bases respectively, with 11 bases between them. Germline V lookup: CDR1 SGDLS, CDR2 YYNGEE. CDR3 length: 14 amino acids. CDR3 bases: TGTGCCAGCAGTCAGGGTAGGGCTGGAAACACCATATATTTT. This sequence encodes CASSQGRAGNTIYF.

The chain uses TRBV27 and TRBJ2-2; D uncertain. V was pared by 2 bases and J by 6 bases, with 7 bases between. Germline V gene lookup returns CDR1 MNHEY and CDR2 SMNVEV (reference sequence). This CDR3 has 13 residues. Here the CDR3 reads CASSLPVPGELFF. As DNA, the CDR3 is TGTGCCAGCAGTTTACCAGTGCCCGGGGAGCTGTTTTTT.

This clone was observed a few times. The chain joins TRBV7-6 to TRBJ1-1; no clear D gene. CDR1 SGHVS and CDR2 FNYEAQ come from the germline V gene. The CDR3 spans 14 residues. V was trimmed by 4 bases and J by 4 bases, leaving 13 bases between them. The CDR3 sequence is CASSSEGGITEAFF. For the CDR3, the DNA is TGTGCCAGCAGCTCGGAGGGTGGGATCACTGAAGCTTTCTTT. The whole variable domain, remainder taken from reference TRBV7-6 and TRBJ1-1, is GAGVSQSPRYKVTKRGQDVALRCDPISGHVSLYWYRQALGQGPEFLTYFNYEAQQDKSGLPNDRFSAERPEGSISTLTIQRTEQRDSAMYRCASSSEGGITEAFFGQGTRLTVV.

This chain links TRBV13 with TRBJ1-1; 10 positions match TRBD1. Trimming cost V 5 bases and J 6 bases; bases outside gene matches: 12. The CDR3 loop spans 16 amino acids. Per the germline V gene, CDR1 is PRHDT and CDR2 is FYEKMQ (reference sequence). In DNA, the CDR3 is TGTGCCAGCAGCGGGACAGGGGACCGGAGGGGATCTGAAGCTTTCTTT. This translates into CASSGTGDRRGSEAFF. Full variable domain (outside the CDR3, taken from reference TRBV13 and TRBJ1-1): AAGVIQSPRHLIKEKRETATLKCYPIPRHDTVYWYQQGPGQDPQFLISFYEKMQSDKGSIPDRFSAQQFSDYHSELNMSSLELGDSALYFCASSGTGDRRGSEAFFGQGTRLTVV.

This rearrangement joins TRBV6-5 to TRBJ2-3, with D possibly TRBD2 on 5 matching bases. V was trimmed by 5 bases and J by 4 bases, leaving 13 bases between them. This CDR3 is built from 14 residues. Germline loops: CDR1 MNHEY, CDR2 SVGAGI. CDR3 DNA sequence: TGTGCCAGCAGTCCGGGGAGTTGGGCAGATACGCAGTATTTT. As protein: CASSPGSWADTQYF.

V is TRBV29-1 and J is TRBJ2-5; D is ambiguous. The V gene lost 1 base and the J gene lost 6 bases, with 9 bases spanning the gap. CDR3 size: 12 residues. Germline values: CDR1 SQVTM, CDR2 ANQGSEA. CDR3 protein: CSVEVDYQTQYF. For the CDR3, the DNA is TGCAGCGTTGAAGTGGATTACCAGACCCAGTACTTC.

This clone was seen just once. This chain joins TRBV4-2 and TRBJ2-3; D ambiguous. The CDR3 runs to 15 residues. V lost 1 base, J lost 3 bases, and 11 bases lay in between. Looked up from germline, CDR1 is LGHNA and CDR2 is YNFKEQ. The CDR3 protein is CASSQVRSSTDTQYF. The CDR3 DNA follows: TGTGCCAGCAGCCAAGTACGCTCTTCAACAGATACGCAGTATTTT.

V and J are TRBV27 and TRBJ2-7; D may be TRBD1 (6 bases). The germline CDR1 and CDR2 sequences are MNHEY and SMNVEV (reference sequence). The CDR3 is made up of 13 amino acids. The V end was cut by 1 base, the J end by 3 bases, with 7 bases between. CDR3 in amino acids: CASSLLQGYEQYF. In DNA form, the CDR3 reads TGTGCCAGCAGTTTATTACAGGGCTACGAGCAGTACTTC.

This clone has a single count. V is TRBV6-5 and J is TRBJ2-1, with 14 bases aligning to TRBD2. Trimming took 6 bases from V and 9 from J; bases not matched to a gene: 7. The CDR3 totals 15 residues. Germline V gives CDR1 MNHEY, CDR2 SVGAGI. CDR3 sequence: CASRSGTSGRSEQFF. The CDR3 DNA reads as TGTGCCAGCAGATCCGGGACTAGCGGGAGAAGTGAGCAGTTCTTC.

This clone ranks as medium-sized. V usage is TRBV10-3 and J usage is TRBJ2-3, with 10 bases identical to TRBD2. The CDR3 is 14 residues long. With V trimmed by 2 bases and J by 5 bases, 1 base remained unmatched. The germline V gene encodes CDR1 ENHRY and CDR2 SYGVKD. The CDR3 sequence: CAISELAGEDTQYF. DNA of the CDR3: TGTGCCATCAGTGAGCTAGCGGGAGAAGATACGCAGTATTTT.

J is TRBJ2-4 and V is TRBV6-6, with 10 positions matching TRBD2. CDR1 and CDR2 from the germline V gene are MNHNY and SVGAGI (reference sequence). With 2 bases clipped from V and 8 bases from J, the junction kept 9 bases outside the gene matches. This CDR3 is built from 16 residues. The CDR3 sequence is CASSYPASGGGDIQYF. The CDR3 DNA reads as TGTGCCAGCAGTTACCCGGCTAGCGGGGGTGGGGACATTCAGTACTTC.

In DNA, the CDR3 is TGTGCCAGCAGCAATATCACAGATACGCAGTATTTT. As protein: CASSNITDTQYF. The chain combines TRBV9 with TRBJ2-3; D gene unclear. Trimming shortened V by 4 bases and J by 2 bases, and 5 bases separated the two germline ends. Germline V gene lookup returns CDR1 SGDLS and CDR2 YYNGEE. The CDR3 is 12 amino acids.

V gene TRBV18 combines with J gene TRBJ2-7, with D perhaps assigned TRBD1 or TRBD2 (5 bases each). Germline CDR1 KGHSH, CDR2 LQKENI. The CDR3 is made up of 14 amino acids. V lost 3 bases, J lost 2 bases, and 11 bases lay in between. CDR3 loop: CASSPSRETYEQYF. The DNA for the CDR3 is TGTGCCAGCTCACCCTCCAGGGAGACCTACGAGCAGTACTTC.

In its sample, this clone is medium-sized (0.01 to 0.1%). The V call is TRBV5-4, the J call TRBJ2-7; 7 positions agree with TRBD1. CDR3 length: 13 residues. Germline CDR1 SGHNT, CDR2 YYREEE (reference sequence). V was clipped by 2 bases and J by 4 bases; unmatched bases: 3. CDR3 DNA: TGTGCCAGCAGCTTACAGGGGATTTACGAGCAGTACTTC. Translated, it gives CASSLQGIYEQYF.

The chain joins TRBV25-1 to TRBJ1-6; a possible D gene is TRBD1 (5 bases). V was cut by 5 bases and J by 11 bases, with 16 bases left in between. This CDR3 has 14 residues. The germline gives CDR1 MGHDK, CDR2 SYGVNS. The CDR3 DNA sequence: TGTGCCAGCAGTCACGACAGTCGGATCGCACCCCTCCACTTT. The encoded protein is CASSHDSRIAPLHF.

The chain joins TRBV9 to TRBJ2-3; D is unresolved. Germline CDR1 and CDR2: SGDLS and YYNGEE. CDR3 size: 15 residues. V lost 4 bases and J lost 4, with 16 bases in between. The CDR3 spells CASSPLNLPSDTQYF. DNA of the CDR3: TGTGCCAGCAGCCCCTTGAATCTACCATCAGATACGCAGTATTTT.